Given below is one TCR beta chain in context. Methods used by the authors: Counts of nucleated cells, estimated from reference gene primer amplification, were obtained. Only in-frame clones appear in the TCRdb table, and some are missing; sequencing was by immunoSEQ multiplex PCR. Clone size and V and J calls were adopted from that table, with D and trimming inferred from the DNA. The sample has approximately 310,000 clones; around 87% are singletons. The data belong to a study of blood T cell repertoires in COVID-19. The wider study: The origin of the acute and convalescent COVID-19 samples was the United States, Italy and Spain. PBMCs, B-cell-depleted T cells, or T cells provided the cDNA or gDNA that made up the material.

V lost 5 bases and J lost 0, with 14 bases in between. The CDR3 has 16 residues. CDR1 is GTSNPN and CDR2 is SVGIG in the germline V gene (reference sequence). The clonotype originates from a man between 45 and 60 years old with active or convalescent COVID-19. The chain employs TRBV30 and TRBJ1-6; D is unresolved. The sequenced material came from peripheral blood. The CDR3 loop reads CAWSTPTGSYNSPLHF. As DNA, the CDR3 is TGTGCCTGGTCGACCCCTACGGGCTCCTATAATTCACCCCTCCACTTT.